The 22 T cell receptor beta chains reported below all come from one sample, sequenced in a study of vaccination effects on CD4 cells after COVID-19. This table comes from immunoSEQ multiplex PCR, and its TCRdb copy is limited to in-frame clones, with some not included. The sample has fewer than 60,000 clones; about 77% are singletons. Under the ViraFEST assay, PBMC were stimulated with viral peptide pools so that antigen-specific CD4+ T cells expanded. Sequencing was performed afterwards. The culture ran for about 10 days, and then CD4+ T cells were isolated. The person's infection with SARS-CoV-2, confirmed by PCR, took place between March and December 2020. These receptors have no identified antigens. This specimen was CD4+ T cells from PBMCs cultured with HIV peptides, taken before COVID-19 vaccination. Subset defined: HIV-1 Nef peptide pool negative control/reference culture. The receptors stem from a human donor who had a prior SARS-CoV-2 infection.

The CDR3 DNA reads as TGTGCCAGTGGGAGACAGGGGAACCCCAATGAGCAGTTCTTC. Residues: CASGRQGNPNEQFF. V is TRBV19 and J is TRBJ2-1, with 8 bases matching TRBD1. The germline V gene has CDR1 LNHDA and CDR2 SQIVND (reference sequence). This CDR3 comprises 14 residues. The junction had 9 bases not matched to a gene; V was cut back by 8 bases and J by 6 bases. The full variable domain, its missing parts supplied by reference TRBV19 and TRBJ2-1, is DGGITQSPKYLFRKEGQNVTLSCEQNLNHDAMYWYRQDPGQGLRLIYYSQIVNDFQKGDIAEGYSVSREKKESFPLTVTSAQKNPTAFYLCASGRQGNPNEQFFGPGTRLTVL.

This clone has just a few counts. The chain carries TRBV2 and TRBJ2-7; TRBD1 or TRBD2 may be the D gene (5 bases each). This CDR3 region has 15 residues. With 6 bases removed from V and 0 bases from J, the gap between germline ends came to 15 bases. In germline, CDR1 is SNHLY, CDR2 FYNNEI. The DNA for the CDR3 is TGTGCCAGCAGGAACGGGGCAGGGAGCTCCTACGAGCAGTACTTC. Its protein product is CASRNGAGSSYEQYF.

The rearrangement links TRBV7-2 to TRBJ1-4; tentative D call: TRBD1 (5 bases). The CDR3 is 15 amino acids. CDR1 SGHTA and CDR2 FQGNSA come from the germline V gene. V was pared by 3 bases and J by 5 bases, with 13 bases between. The CDR3 DNA is TGTGCCAGCAGCTTCTCGGGGACCCTAAATGAAAAACTGTTTTTT. Translation: CASSFSGTLNEKLFF.

This clone was recorded only once. The chain employs TRBV6-5 and TRBJ2-5, with a tentative D call TRBD2 (7 bases). V gave up 10 bases and J gave up 6 bases, with 21 bases separating them. This CDR3 spans 14 amino acids. CDR1 is MNHEY and CDR2 is SVGAGI in the germline V gene. CDR3 region: CATNWARGGQTQYF. CDR3 DNA: TGTGCCACAAATTGGGCGCGCGGGGGCCAGACCCAGTACTTC.

This rearrangement joins TRBV19 to TRBJ2-3; no reliable D call. CDR1 LNHDA and CDR2 SQIVND come from the germline V gene (reference sequence). The CDR3 extends over 15 amino acids. Trimming cost V 5 bases and J 0 bases, with 12 bases left between them. The CDR3 sequence is CASSVVSGSTDTQYF. CDR3 nucleotides: TGTGCCAGTAGTGTGGTATCGGGTAGCACAGATACGCAGTATTTT.

This chain joins TRBV6-6 and TRBJ1-2; TRBD1 aligns across 7 bases. V lost 6 bases to trimming and J lost 5 bases; unmatched junction nucleotides: 24. The CDR3 covers 19 residues. Germline V gives CDR1 MNHNY, CDR2 SVGAGI (reference sequence). CDR3 in DNA: TGTGCCAGCAGCGACTTAGCCGGGACAGAGCACTCTGAGTCTTATGGCTACACCTTC. Translation: CASSDLAGTEHSESYGYTF.

The sample holds a few counts of this clone. The chain links TRBV19 to TRBJ2-7, with D unclear. Germline V gives CDR1 LNHDA, CDR2 SQIVND (reference sequence). Trimming pared 3 bases from V and 1 base from J, leaving 10 bases between. The CDR3 spans 14 residues. The CDR3 sequence: CASSIGGPSYEQYF. CDR3 nucleotide sequence: TGTGCCAGTAGTATTGGCGGTCCGTCCTACGAGCAGTACTTC.

V usage is TRBV4-2 and J usage is TRBJ2-2; TRBD1 is a possible D gene (5 bases). Germline V CDR1 and CDR2: LGHNA, YNFKEQ. With 5 bases removed from V and 0 bases from J, the gap between germline ends came to 10 bases. The CDR3 spans 15 residues. The CDR3 coding sequence is TGTGCCAGCAGCTACACGACAGCGAACACCGGGGAGCTGTTTTTT. Its protein product is CASSYTTANTGELFF.

The chain links TRBV19 to TRBJ1-2; D unresolved. V lost 7 bases to trimming and J lost 3 bases, with 9 bases between them. Germline V gene lookup returns CDR1 LNHDA and CDR2 SQIVND (reference sequence). The CDR3 extends over 12 amino acids. CDR3 sequence: CASKHRDYGYTF. The CDR3 nucleotides read TGTGCCAGTAAGCACAGAGACTATGGCTACACCTTC.

This clone came up once. The chain recombines TRBV6-6 with TRBJ2-7; the D is unclear. CDR1 MNHNY and CDR2 SVGAGI come from the germline V gene (reference sequence). V lost 5 bases and J lost 3, with 17 bases in between. The CDR3 loop spans 15 amino acids. CDR3 in amino acids: CASSHAVVVRYEQYF. The DNA for the CDR3 is TGTGCCAGCAGTCACGCCGTGGTAGTCCGCTACGAGCAGTACTTC.

J is TRBJ2-5 and V is TRBV29-1; D unresolved. The ends were cut back, 3 bases at V and 1 base at J, with 9 bases in the middle. CDR1 SQVTM and CDR2 ANQGSEA come from the germline V gene. The CDR3 contains 13 residues. CDR3 nucleotides: TGCAGCGTTGAGTTACGAACCCAAGAGACCCAGTACTTC. It encodes CSVELRTQETQYF.

This rearrangement joins TRBV20-1 to TRBJ2-7; maybe TRBD2 (5 bases). The CDR3 has 13 residues. V gave up 3 bases and J gave up 3 bases, with 12 bases separating them. Germline V CDR1 and CDR2: DFQATT, SNEGSKA (reference sequence). The CDR3 protein is CSASSGNVYEQYF. The CDR3 coding sequence is TGCAGTGCTAGTTCGGGAAATGTCTACGAGCAGTACTTC.

The chain combines TRBV2 with TRBJ1-1, with D hard to call. Trimming took 6 bases from V and 0 from J, leaving 11 bases between them. CDR1 and CDR2 (germline): SNHLY, FYNNEI. The CDR3 spans 14 residues. CDR3 coding DNA: TGTGCCAGCAGCCCCCTTAGCGTGAACACTGAAGCTTTCTTT. Protein: CASSPLSVNTEAFF.

The rearrangement uses TRBV7-2 and TRBJ2-3, with 7 bases matching TRBD2. V shed 4 bases and J 6 bases; nucleotides not matched to a gene: 4. The CDR3 has 13 amino acids. The germline V gene encodes CDR1 SGHTA and CDR2 FQGNSA. Here the CDR3 DNA reads TGTGCCAGCAGCTGGGGGGGTAGTGATACGCAGTATTTT. It encodes CASSWGGSDTQYF.

The genes are TRBV5-1 and TRBJ2-5; 7 bases match TRBD1. The V and J ends lost 1 base and 2 bases, in that order; junction bases with no gene match: 5. This CDR3 is 15 amino acids long. CDR1 is SGHRS and CDR2 is YFSETQ in the germline V gene. The DNA for the CDR3 is TGCGCCAGCAGCTTGTTGGGGACAGTTCAAGAGACCCAGTACTTC. Translating gives CASSLLGTVQETQYF.

The chain carries TRBV14 and TRBJ1-1, with a weak D call TRBD1 (6 bases). Germline V gene data show CDR1 as SGHDN and CDR2 as FVKESK. The CDR3 totals 15 residues. V was pared by 4 bases and J by 4 bases, with 16 bases between. The CDR3 region is CASSPSQGRSTEAFF. CDR3 bases: TGTGCCAGCAGCCCTTCACAGGGAAGGAGCACTGAAGCTTTCTTT.

This chain joins TRBV24-1 and TRBJ2-5; D gene unclear. Trimming pared 2 bases from V and 4 bases from J, leaving 7 bases between. The germline V gene has CDR1 KGHDR and CDR2 SFDVKD. This CDR3 contains 13 residues. CDR3 sequence reads: CATSDSWSETQYF. Here the CDR3 DNA reads TGTGCCACCAGTGATTCTTGGTCAGAGACCCAGTACTTC.

This clone was observed once. This rearrangement joins TRBV6-5 to TRBJ2-3; tentatively, D is TRBD2 (6 bases). The CDR3 has 14 amino acids. CDR1 and CDR2 from the germline V gene are MNHEY and SVGAGI. V was shortened by 10 bases and J by 2 bases, with 16 bases between the two germline ends. The CDR3 DNA is TGTGCCACCCAATTCGGAGGGAACACAGATACGCAGTATTTT. Translating it yields CATQFGGNTDTQYF.

The chain joins TRBV4-3 to TRBJ2-7; a possible D gene is TRBD1 (5 bases). Deletions cut 1 base from V and 3 bases from J, with 7 bases between. The V gene's germline CDR1 is LGHNA and CDR2 YSLEER. This CDR3 is 13 amino acids long. CDR3 sequence reads: CASSQADSYEQYF. Written as DNA, the CDR3 is TGCGCCAGCAGCCAAGCAGACAGCTACGAGCAGTACTTC.

The chain couples TRBV11-3 to TRBJ2-1; D not certain. V shed 5 bases and J shed 8 bases, with 16 bases lying between them. This CDR3 comprises 14 residues. Germline-derived CDR1 and CDR2 are SGHNT and YENEEA. CDR3 protein: CASSRSPSGDEQFF. The CDR3 DNA reads as TGTGCCAGCAGCCGGAGCCCGTCCGGCGATGAGCAGTTCTTC.

V gene TRBV5-4 combines with J gene TRBJ1-2; the match to TRBD1 covers 10 bases. Germline loops: CDR1 SGHNT, CDR2 YYREEE (reference sequence). CDR3 length equals 14 residues. The V gene end was trimmed by 4 bases and the J gene end by 5 bases; junction bases not matched to a gene: 5. The CDR3: CASSVGGQGYGYTF. CDR3 DNA sequence: TGTGCCAGCAGCGTGGGGGGACAGGGGTATGGCTACACCTTC.

This chain joins TRBV5-1 and TRBJ2-2, with D perhaps TRBD1 (6 bases). Germline V gives CDR1 SGHRS, CDR2 YFSETQ. This CDR3 has 17 residues. V lost 0 bases and J lost 1, with 13 bases in between. CDR3 sequence (DNA): TGCGCCAGCAGCTTGGGGGCCTTAGGGGGGAACACCGGGGAGCTGTTTTTT. This codes for CASSLGALGGNTGELFF.